The clone carrying this T cell receptor beta chain was counted between two and nine times. This sample stems from a study of T-cell reconstitution after alpha-beta-depleted transplantation in children. Unique molecular identifiers were incorporated when the TCRbeta library was constructed. TCRdb re-derived calls from the PCR reads in MiXCR, one entry per CDR3 protein. The table shows approximately 590,000 distinct CDR3 sequences, with about 10% occurring only once. V lost 4 bases, J lost 6 bases, and 0 bases stayed unmatched. Per the germline V gene, CDR1 is LGHDT and CDR2 is YNNKEL (reference sequence). The CDR3 loop spans 12 amino acids.

V usage is TRBV3-1 and J usage is TRBJ1-2; 9 nucleotides match TRBD1. The source was PBMCs from the stem cell graft donor, collected from the stem cell graft. The TCR sequence derives from a human donor who donated a stem cell graft to a child with acute myeloid leukemia. The DNA for the CDR3 is TGTGCCAGCAGCCGACAGGGGGATGGCTACACCTTC. This translates into CASSRQGDGYTF. Drawing the rest from reference TRBV3-1 and TRBJ1-2, the complete variable domain is DTAVSQTPKYLVTQMGNDKSIKCEQNLGHDTMYWYKQDSKKFLKIMFSYNNKELIINETVPNRFSPKSPDKAHLNLHINSLELGDSAVYFCASSRQGDGYTFGSGTRLTVV.